These 30 T cell receptor beta chains were sequenced from one sample in a study of post-analysis software for immune sequencing data. Broader study findings: Patients used roughly five TRBV segments, including TRBV5-6, TRBV5-1 and TRBV20-1, more often than controls.

These receptors have no known antigen. Unique molecular identifiers tagged the TCR beta cDNA libraries. TCRdb ran MiXCR on the PCR reads and lists one entry per CDR3 protein. Of a few hundred thousand distinct CDR3 sequences in the sample, 30% to 45% were seen once. The sequencing input was blood. The receptor set was obtained from a girl aged 10 to 17 with multiple sclerosis.

The chain employs TRBV12-3 or TRBV12-4 and TRBJ1-6; D remains ambiguous. The CDR3 length is 13 residues. With 5 bases removed from V and 8 bases from J, the gap between germline ends came to 10 bases. The CDR3 region has the DNA TGTGCCAGCAGTCTTTACACGGATTCACCCCTCCACTTT. Translated, it gives CASSLYTDSPLHF.

This clonotype was detected only a few times. This clone may be a read error of a much larger clone one base away. This chain links TRBV5-1 with TRBJ2-1; 10 positions match TRBD1. The CDR3 totals 16 residues. CDR1 SGHRS and CDR2 YFSETQ come from the germline V gene. CDR3 loop: CASGFQPGQGSNEQFF. The CDR3 DNA reads TGCGCCAGCGGCTTTCAACCGGGACAGGGGAGCAATGAGCAGTTCTTC.

This clonotype was observed a handful of times. J is TRBJ1-4 and V is TRBV12-3 or TRBV12-4, with D unresolved. This CDR3 spans 13 amino acids. Trimming cost V 7 bases and J 6 bases, with 12 bases left between them. CDR3 bases: TGTGCCAGCACTACAAGCATCTATGAAAAACTGTTTTTT. Amino acids: CASTTSIYEKLFF.

This clonotype has just a few counts. This chain links TRBV12-3 or TRBV12-4 with TRBJ2-5; D ambiguous. Deletions cut 9 bases from V and 0 bases from J, with 26 bases between. The CDR3 spans 18 residues. CDR3 loop: CASAVYEFVLQHQETQYF. The CDR3 nucleotides read TGTGCCAGTGCCGTCTACGAATTTGTATTACAGCACCAAGAGACCCAGTACTTC.

V gene TRBV6-5 combines with J gene TRBJ2-7, with 12 bases fitting TRBD2. The CDR3 is 12 residues long. The trim removed 5 bases at V and 10 bases at J, leaving 3 bases unmatched. Germline V gene data show CDR1 as MNHEY and CDR2 as SVGAGI. CDR3 bases: TGTGCCAGCAGTACTAGCGGGGGGATTCAGTACTTC. It codes for CASSTSGGIQYF.

The chain recombines TRBV11-2 with TRBJ2-7; D unclear. Trimming removed 6 bases from V and 2 bases from J, with 11 bases in between. In germline, CDR1 is SGHAT, CDR2 FQNNGV. This CDR3 is built from 13 residues. The CDR3 loop is CASRSASTYEQYF. In DNA form, the CDR3 reads TGTGCCAGCAGATCGGCCAGTACCTACGAGCAGTACTTC. Looking up the rest from reference TRBV11-2 and TRBJ2-7 gives the full variable domain: EAGVAQSPRYKIIEKRQSVAFWCNPISGHATLYWYQQILGQGPKLLIQFQNNGVVDDSQLPKDRFSAERLKGVDSTLKIQPAKLEDSAVYLCASRSASTYEQYFGPGTRLTVT.

The rearrangement uses TRBV7-2 and TRBJ1-1, with D possibly TRBD1 on 5 matching bases. Germline V gene data show CDR1 as SGHTA and CDR2 as FQGNSA. This CDR3 comprises 14 residues. Deletions cut 5 bases from V and 6 bases from J, with 16 bases between. This CDR3 is CASSRKWRDAEAFF. In DNA form, the CDR3 reads TGTGCCAGCAGCCGTAAGTGGCGGGACGCTGAAGCTTTCTTT.

The CDR3: CASSDAKSGELFF. The CDR3 nucleotides are TGTGCCAGCAGTGACGCGAAGTCCGGGGAGCTGTTTTTT. The chain combines TRBV2 with TRBJ2-2; D is unresolved. V gave up 3 bases and J gave up 6 bases, with 8 bases separating them. Germline lookup yields CDR1 SNHLY and CDR2 FYNNEI. The CDR3 is made up of 13 amino acids.

As regards this clonotype: Since a much larger clone is just one base distant, this may be a read error. The gene calls are TRBV5-1 and TRBJ2-3; weak D call: TRBD1 (5 bases). Germline-derived CDR1 and CDR2 are SGHRS and YFSETQ. The CDR3 is 14 amino acids. V lost 3 bases and J 1 base, leaving 9 bases between the germline ends. CDR3: CASSCRAGTDTQYF. The DNA for the CDR3 is TGCGCCAGCAGCTGCAGGGCGGGCACAGATACGCAGTATTTT. Based on the CDR3 plus reference TRBV5-1 and TRBJ2-3, the full variable domain is KAGVTQTPRYLIKTRGQQVTLSCSPISGHRSVSWYQQTPGQGLQFLFEYFSETQRNKGNFPGRFSGRQFSNSRSEMNVSTLELGDSALYLCASSCRAGTDTQYFGPGTRLTVL.

The V gene is TRBV7-2, the J gene TRBJ1-2; the D is unclear. This CDR3 comprises 14 residues. The germline V gene encodes CDR1 SGHTA and CDR2 FQGNSA. V lost 2 bases, J lost 6 bases, and 13 bases lay in between. The CDR3 region is CASSLTSYGNGYTF. CDR3 bases: TGTGCCAGCAGCTTAACCAGTTACGGGAATGGCTACACCTTC.

This clonotype occurred many times. V usage is TRBV5-1 and J usage is TRBJ2-3; TRBD2 aligns across 7 bases. In germline, CDR1 is SGHRS, CDR2 YFSETQ. J lost 2 bases, V lost 0 bases, and 3 bases had no gene match. The CDR3 runs to 15 residues. The chain's CDR3 is CASSLGSGVTDTQYF. The CDR3, as DNA: TGCGCCAGCAGCTTGGGGAGCGGGGTCACAGATACGCAGTATTTT.

This clonotype has a single count. V is TRBV18 and J is TRBJ2-1; D may be TRBD2 (5 bases). The J call is in doubt because the DNA end fits TRBJ2-7 better. Germline V gives CDR1 KGHSH, CDR2 LQKENI. This CDR3 has 14 amino acids. The CDR3 region has the DNA TGTGCCAGCTCACCAGACGGACTCCCTTACGAGCAGTACTTC. This translates into CASSPDGLPYEQYF.

The rearrangement joins TRBV3-1 to TRBJ1-2, with unresolved D. The CDR3 covers 12 residues. Germline CDR1 is LGHDT and CDR2 is YNNKEL (reference sequence). The germline V and J ends were trimmed by 3 bases and 8 bases, with 10 bases remaining between them. The CDR3 is CASSHGTSGYTF. Here the CDR3 DNA reads TGTGCCAGCAGCCACGGTACCTCCGGCTACACCTTC. Complete variable domain (other parts from reference TRBV3-1 and TRBJ1-2): DTAVSQTPKYLVTQMGNDKSIKCEQNLGHDTMYWYKQDSKKFLKIMFSYNNKELIINETVPNRFSPKSPDKAHLNLHINSLELGDSAVYFCASSHGTSGYTFGSGTRLTVV.

This chain joins TRBV7-9 and TRBJ2-1; D is undetermined. Trimming removed 2 bases from V and 4 bases from J, with 18 bases in between. Germline CDR1 and CDR2: SEHNR and FQNEAQ (reference sequence). This CDR3 contains 17 residues. The CDR3 coding sequence is TGTGCCAGCAGCTTACTTCTCGCAGAGTCCGGATACAATGAGCAGTTCTTC. It is translated as CASSLLLAESGYNEQFF.

As for this clonotype: A much larger clone lies one base from this, so it may be a read error. The rearrangement uses TRBV6-6 and TRBJ2-5; D is undetermined. The J call is doubtful: the DNA matches TRBJ2-7 better. Germline V gives CDR1 MNHNY, CDR2 SVGAGI (reference sequence). This CDR3 is 13 amino acids long. The CDR3 spells CTSSYSTAYEQYF. CDR3 bases: TGTACCAGCAGTTACTCGACGGCCTACGAGCAGTACTTC.

The rearrangement uses TRBV5-1 and TRBJ1-2; no clear D gene. V lost 3 bases, J lost 6 bases, and 15 bases lay in between. Germline V lookup: CDR1 SGHRS, CDR2 YFSETQ. The CDR3 spans 14 residues. The CDR3 DNA reads as TGCGCCAGCAGCTGGGCTTCAGTTTGGGATGGCTACACCTTC. Its protein is CASSWASVWDGYTF.

CDR3 amino acids: CASGPGGADTEAFF. In DNA form, the CDR3 reads TGTGCTAGTGGTCCTGGGGGGGCTGACACTGAAGCTTTCTTT. This chain connects TRBV12-5 to TRBJ1-1; the D gene is possibly TRBD1 (6 bases). Trimming pared 5 bases from V and 3 bases from J, leaving 13 bases between. In germline, CDR1 is LGHNT, CDR2 FRNRAP. This CDR3 has 14 amino acids.

This clonotype was detected a few times. The chain joins TRBV5-6 to TRBJ2-5; the D is unclear. This CDR3 spans 14 amino acids. Per the germline V gene, CDR1 is SGHDT and CDR2 is YYEEEE. The ends were cut back, 2 bases at V and 5 bases at J, with 13 bases in the middle. The CDR3 sequence: CASSLLTRRETQYF. The CDR3 DNA reads TGTGCCAGCAGCTTATTGACCCGCAGGGAGACCCAGTACTTC.

The chain combines TRBV20-1 with TRBJ2-6, with D possibly TRBD1 on 6 matching bases. This CDR3 comprises 14 residues. V dropped 6 bases and J dropped 6 bases, with 15 bases sitting between them. The germline V gene encodes CDR1 DFQATT and CDR2 SNEGSKA (reference sequence). CDR3 sequence reads: CSASTGSLANVLTF. The CDR3 bases are TGCAGTGCGAGTACAGGGTCCCTGGCCAACGTCCTGACTTTC.

This rearrangement joins TRBV13 to TRBJ2-1; D gene uncertain. Germline CDR1 reads PRHDT; CDR2 reads FYEKMQ (reference sequence). The CDR3 is made up of 14 amino acids. Trimming removed 0 bases from V and 7 bases from J, with 10 bases in between. CDR3 loop: CASSLGLSANEQFF. CDR3 sequence (DNA): TGTGCCAGCAGCTTAGGCTTGTCCGCTAATGAGCAGTTCTTC.

The genes are TRBV20-1 and TRBJ2-5, with a weak D call TRBD2 (6 bases). V was shortened by 7 bases and J by 2 bases, with 14 bases between the two germline ends. CDR3 size: 13 residues. Germline lookup yields CDR1 DFQATT and CDR2 SNEGSKA (reference sequence). The CDR3 DNA sequence: TGCAGTGTTGGTCTAGCGCAGCAAGAGACCCAGTACTTC. Residues: CSVGLAQQETQYF.

This clonotype turned up a few times. The gene calls are TRBV20-1 and TRBJ1-4; D unresolved. The CDR3 is made up of 13 amino acids. CDR1 is DFQATT and CDR2 is SNEGSKA in the germline V gene (reference sequence). Trimming took 6 bases from V and 0 from J, leaving 8 bases between them. This CDR3 is CSAPHATNEKLFF. The CDR3 DNA reads TGCAGTGCCCCCCATGCAACTAATGAAAAACTGTTTTTT.

This clonotype occurred many times. The CDR3, as DNA: TGTGCCAGCAGCGTAGGCAGAGAAGAGACCCAGTACTTC. Residues: CASSVGREETQYF. The chain joins TRBV9 to TRBJ2-5; the D is unclear. The CDR3 extends over 13 amino acids. The germline V gene encodes CDR1 SGDLS and CDR2 YYNGEE. Trimming took off 0 bases at V and 3 bases at J, with 6 bases between the two ends.

This chain uses TRBV9 with TRBJ2-5; maybe TRBD2 (6 bases). CDR3 length equals 14 residues. Germline V lookup: CDR1 SGDLS, CDR2 YYNGEE. The V and J ends lost 2 bases and 2 bases respectively, with 10 bases between them. CDR3 DNA: TGTGCCAGCAGCGTCTCCGGGGGACAAGAGACCCAGTACTTC. Protein product: CASSVSGGQETQYF.

The V gene is TRBV9, the J gene TRBJ2-5; perhaps D is TRBD1 or TRBD2 (5 bases each). CDR1 is SGDLS and CDR2 is YYNGEE in the germline V gene. V shed 0 bases and J shed 11 bases, with 20 bases lying between them. The CDR3 runs to 15 residues. CDR3 coding DNA: TGTGCCAGCAGCGTAGCTTCCGACGGGACGTATGAGCAGTACTTC. Translation: CASSVASDGTYEQYF.

The sample holds one count of this clonotype. J is TRBJ1-1 and V is TRBV12-3 or TRBV12-4; possibly TRBD1 for D (6 bases). The length of the CDR3 is 14 residues. V dropped 6 bases and J dropped 12 bases, with 23 bases sitting between them. The CDR3 DNA is TGTGCCAGCAGGCTCGCCGGGGGGGCGAAATCGACTTTCTTT. Translated: CASRLAGGAKSTFF.

This clonotype has more than one count but fewer than ten. The chain links TRBV4-1 to TRBJ2-5; D gene ambiguous. CDR1 MGHRA and CDR2 YSYEKL come from the germline V gene. The CDR3 runs 14 residues. V was clipped by 1 base and J by 4 bases, with 10 bases between them. CDR3 amino acids: CASSQGILGETQYF. The CDR3 region has the DNA TGCGCCAGCAGCCAAGGTATCCTGGGAGAGACCCAGTACTTC.

In its sample, this clonotype was seen a few times. The J gene is TRBJ2-7, the V gene TRBV28, with 8 bases lining up with TRBD1. The V segment lost 5 bases and the J segment 6 bases; nucleotides outside the gene matches: 12. This CDR3 contains 15 residues. Germline-derived CDR1 and CDR2 are MDHEN and SYDVKM. CDR3 nucleotides: TGTGCCAGCAGTCCCAGGACAGGGCCCAAGGGCGAGCAGTACTTC. Its translation is CASSPRTGPKGEQYF.

A single count supports this clonotype. The chain uses TRBV2 and TRBJ1-5, with unresolved D. V lost 4 bases, J lost 0 bases, and 10 bases lay in between. The CDR3 is 15 amino acids. The germline V gene encodes CDR1 SNHLY and CDR2 FYNNEI. For the CDR3, the DNA is TGTGCCAGCAGTGTATCCCTCTATAGCAATCAGCCCCAGCATTTT. Translated, it gives CASSVSLYSNQPQHF.

In this sample, this clonotype turned up once. The chain joins TRBV7-8 to TRBJ2-3, with D perhaps TRBD2 (6 bases). CDR3 length equals 15 residues. V lost 7 bases to trimming and J lost 5 bases, with 19 bases between them. The germline V gene has CDR1 SGHVS and CDR2 FQNEAQ. The CDR3 bases are TGTGCCAGCACCAGCTGGCGGGACTTCGAAGATACGCAGTATTTT. Protein product: CASTSWRDFEDTQYF. Using reference TRBV7-8 and TRBJ2-3 for the parts outside the CDR3, the full variable domain is GAGVSQSPRYKVAKRGQDVALRCDPISGHVSLFWYQQALGQGPEFLTYFQNEAQLDKSGLPSDRFFAERPEGSVSTLKIQRTQQEDSAVYLCASTSWRDFEDTQYFGPGTRLTVL.